These T cell receptor beta chains were read from a single sample in a study of OX40 agonist ivuxolimab in advanced cancers. The repertoire was sequenced with immunoSEQ multiplex PCR; TCRdb's copy has only in-frame clones and lacks some. This table has approximately 86,000 clones, roughly 88% appearing once. The source material was CD4+ or CD8+ T cells sorted from blood, sampled in a trial of the OX40 agonist ivuxolimab. All receptors come from an adult with an advanced solid tumor such as melanoma, head and neck, liver or kidney cancer. Each CDR3 is given with its conserved first and last residue. A D gene is named only where the DNA matches it firmly.

D gene	V gene	J gene	CDR3 protein	CDR3 DNA
TRBD2	TRBV2	TRBJ2-7	CASTRTSGSGEQYF	TGTGCCAGCACCCGGACTAGCGGGAGTGGTGAGCAGTACTTC
TRBD2	TRBV19	TRBJ2-2	CASSTRTSGRLKTGELFF	TGTGCCAGTAGTACCCGGACTAGCGGGAGGCTCAAGACCGGGGAGCTGTTTTTT
.	TRBV4-1	TRBJ1-1	CASSQEPPTGNTEAFF	TGCGCCAGCAGCCAAGAACCCCCGACAGGGAACACTGAAGCTTTCTTT
.	TRBV29-1	TRBJ2-1	CSVDNGNRRQFF	TGCAGCGTTGATAACGGGAACAGGCGGCAGTTCTTC
TRBD1	TRBV7-2	TRBJ1-2	CASSISPGQVVRGYTF	TGTGCCAGCAGCATCAGCCCGGGACAGGTAGTAAGAGGCTACACCTTC
.	TRBV5-6	TRBJ2-1	CASSLAGKEFF	TGTGCCAGCAGCCTCGCAGGGAAGGAGTTCTTC
.	TRBV27	TRBJ2-6	CASSLFADSTGANVLTF	TGTGCCAGCAGTTTATTCGCTGACTCCACTGGGGCCAACGTCCTGACTTTC
.	TRBV27	TRBJ2-7	CASSFREGAPYEQYF	TGTGCCAGCAGTTTTAGGGAGGGGGCCCCCTACGAGCAGTACTTC
.	TRBV28	TRBJ2-3	CASIRGSRTDTQYF	TGTGCCAGCATTAGGGGGAGTCGCACAGATACGCAGTATTTT
TRBD2	TRBV28	TRBJ2-1	CASSLTSGLRNEQFF	TGTGCCAGCAGTTTGACTAGCGGGCTGAGAAATGAGCAGTTCTTC
.	TRBV6-5	TRBJ1-3	CASSRGPSSGNTIYF	TGTGCCAGCAGCCGTGGACCAAGCTCTGGAAACACCATATATTTT
.	TRBV28	TRBJ2-5	CASRGHGGPLGGAPETQYF	TGTGCCAGCAGGGGCCATGGTGGCCCGCTTGGAGGAGCCCCGGAGACCCAGTACTTC
.	TRBV5-6	TRBJ2-3	CASSLAWGTDTQYF	TGTGCCAGCAGCTTGGCCTGGGGCACAGATACGCAGTATTTT
.	TRBV7-9	TRBJ1-5	CASSLAWGDHSNQPQHF	TGTGCCAGCAGCTTAGCTTGGGGGGACCACAGCAATCAGCCCCAGCATTTT